This TCR beta chain was captured in a study of T cells in Graves' hyperthyroidism and ophthalmopathy. Findings and caveats of the study: Ophthalmopathy was identified by the model a median approximately 6.4 months ahead of onset. Ophthalmopathy could be told apart from stable hyperthyroidism with a 13 V-J model. Blood also showed most of the thyroid clonotypes that were expanded above 0.001.

The CDR3 contains 14 residues. CDR1 and CDR2 (germline): DFQATT, SNEGSKA (reference sequence). V was shortened by 2 bases and J by 2 bases, with 11 bases between the two germline ends. Absence of ophthalmopathy progression within 18 months defined stable Graves' hyperthyroidism. The investigators amplified TCR beta CDR3 regions from RNA transcripts. TCR CDR3 regions were first amplified by RT-PCR with HTBI primers. TCRdb reprocessed the multiplex PCR reads via MiXCR and lists one record per CDR3 protein. The sample lists approximately 590,000 distinct CDR3 sequences, 40% to 55% occurring once. This clonotype was detected a few times. The antigen is undetermined.

This TCR was recovered from a woman between 18 and 30 years old with Graves' hyperthyroidism. This chain connects TRBV20-1 to TRBJ2-3; D unclear. Specimen: peripheral blood or thyroid tissue (not recorded which). The CDR3 sequence is CSARQPSYTDTQYF. The CDR3 DNA sequence: TGCAGTGCTAGACAGCCGTCCTACACAGATACGCAGTATTTT.